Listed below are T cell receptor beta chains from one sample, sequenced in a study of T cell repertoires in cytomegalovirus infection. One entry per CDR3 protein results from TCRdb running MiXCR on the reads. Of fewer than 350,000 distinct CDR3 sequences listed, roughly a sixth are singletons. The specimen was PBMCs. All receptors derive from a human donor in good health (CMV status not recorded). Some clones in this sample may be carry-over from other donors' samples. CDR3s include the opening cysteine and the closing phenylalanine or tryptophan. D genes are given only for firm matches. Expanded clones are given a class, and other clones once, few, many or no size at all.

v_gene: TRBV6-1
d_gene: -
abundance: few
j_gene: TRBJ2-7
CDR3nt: TGTGCCAGCAGTGAAAACGAGCAGTACTTC
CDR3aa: CASSENEQYF

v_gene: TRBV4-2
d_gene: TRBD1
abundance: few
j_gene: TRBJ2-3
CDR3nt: TGTGCCAGCAGCCAAGTAGGGACAGGGGATTTGGAAGATACGCAGTATTTT
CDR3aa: CASSQVGTGDLEDTQYF

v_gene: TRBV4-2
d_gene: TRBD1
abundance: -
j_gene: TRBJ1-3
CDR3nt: TGTGCCAGCAGCCAAGAACTTTGGGGAAAGGACAGGGGCCATAACACCATATATTTT
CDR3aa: CASSQELWGKDRGHNTIYF

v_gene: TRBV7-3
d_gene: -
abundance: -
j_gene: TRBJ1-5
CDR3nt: TGTGCCAGCAGCTTAACGACAGATCAGCCCCAGCATTTT
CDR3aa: CASSLTTDQPQHF

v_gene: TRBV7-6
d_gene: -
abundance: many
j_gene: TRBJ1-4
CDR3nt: TGTGCCAGCAGCTTAGTAGGGAGTGAAAAACTGTTTTTT
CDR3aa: CASSLVGSEKLFF

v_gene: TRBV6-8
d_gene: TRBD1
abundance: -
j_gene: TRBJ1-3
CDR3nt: TGTGCCAGCAGCCCCGGGACAGCCAGGTTCCTCTCTGGAAACACCATATATTTT
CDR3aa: CASSPGTARFLSGNTIYF

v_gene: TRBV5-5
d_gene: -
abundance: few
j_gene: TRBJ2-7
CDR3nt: TGTGCCAGCAGCCCGGCGGCCCAGAACTACGAGCAGTACTTC
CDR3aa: CASSPAAQNYEQYF

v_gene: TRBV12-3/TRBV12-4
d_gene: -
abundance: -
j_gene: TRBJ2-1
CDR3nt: TGTGCCAGCAAAAGCCACGGCGGCGGGGATTACAATGAGCAGTTCTTC
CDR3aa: CASKSHGGGDYNEQFF

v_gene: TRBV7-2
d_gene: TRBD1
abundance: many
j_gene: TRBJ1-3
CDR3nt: TGTGCCAGCACCCTTCAACAGGGGACGTCTGGAAACACCATATATTTT
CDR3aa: CASTLQQGTSGNTIYF

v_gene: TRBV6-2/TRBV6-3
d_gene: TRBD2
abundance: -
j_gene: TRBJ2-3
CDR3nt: TGTGCCAGCAGTCACCAGGGACTAGCGGGGGAGACAGATACGCAGTATTTT
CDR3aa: CASSHQGLAGETDTQYF

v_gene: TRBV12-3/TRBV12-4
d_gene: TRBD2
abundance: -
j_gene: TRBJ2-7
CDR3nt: TGTGCCAGCAACCAGCGGGGGGGCGTCTACGAGCAGTACTTC
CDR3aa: CASNQRGGVYEQYF

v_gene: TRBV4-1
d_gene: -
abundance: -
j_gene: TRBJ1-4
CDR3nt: TGCGCCAGCAGCCAAGAGTGGGCAACTAATGAAAAACTGTTTTTT
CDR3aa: CASSQEWATNEKLFF

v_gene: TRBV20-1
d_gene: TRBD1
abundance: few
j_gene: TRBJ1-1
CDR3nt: TGCAGTGCTAACAGGGGGAACACTGAAGCTTTCTTT
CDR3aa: CSANRGNTEAFF

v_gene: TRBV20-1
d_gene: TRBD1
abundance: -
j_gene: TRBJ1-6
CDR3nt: TGCAGTGCTAGAGGCGGACAGGGGGTTATTTCACCCCTCCACTTT
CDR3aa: CSARGGQGVISPLHF

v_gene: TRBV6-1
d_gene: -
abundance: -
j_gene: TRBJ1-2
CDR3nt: TGTGCCAGCAGTGTGACAGACTATGGCTACACCTTC
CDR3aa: CASSVTDYGYTF

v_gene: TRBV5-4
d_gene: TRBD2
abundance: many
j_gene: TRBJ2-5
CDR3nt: TGTGCCAGCAGCTTGGGTCTAGCGGGGGTAGGAGAGACCCAGTACTTC
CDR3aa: CASSLGLAGVGETQYF

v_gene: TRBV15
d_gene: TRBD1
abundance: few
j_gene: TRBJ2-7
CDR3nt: TGTGCCACCAGCAGAGCAGGGACAGAAAACTACGAGCAGTACTTC
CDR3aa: CATSRAGTENYEQYF

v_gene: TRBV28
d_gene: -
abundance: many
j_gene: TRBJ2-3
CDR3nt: TGTGCCAGCAGTCCAACATACCAAGATACGCAGTATTTT
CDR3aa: CASSPTYQDTQYF

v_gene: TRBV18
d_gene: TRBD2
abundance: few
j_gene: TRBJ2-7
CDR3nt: TGTGCCAGCTCACTAGCGGGGGGCCAAACCTACGAGCAGTACTTC
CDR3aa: CASSLAGGQTYEQYF

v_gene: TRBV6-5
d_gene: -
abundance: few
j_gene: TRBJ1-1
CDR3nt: TGTGCCACCAGTTACTGGGACCCAGGGCGTAACACTGAAGCTTTCTTT
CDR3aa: CATSYWDPGRNTEAFF

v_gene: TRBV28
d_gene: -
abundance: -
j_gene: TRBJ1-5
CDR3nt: TGTGCCAGCAGCCGAAGACTGCACCCCCAGCATTTT
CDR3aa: CASSRRLHPQHF

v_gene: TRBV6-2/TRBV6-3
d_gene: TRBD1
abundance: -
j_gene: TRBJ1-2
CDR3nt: TGTGCCAGCACGCGACTAATGGACAGGGTCAACGGCTACACCTTC
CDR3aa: CASTRLMDRVNGYTF

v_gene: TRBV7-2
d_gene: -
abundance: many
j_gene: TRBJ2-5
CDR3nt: TGTGCCAGCAGAGAGGGGGGGCAAGAGACCCAGTACTTC
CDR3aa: CASREGGQETQYF

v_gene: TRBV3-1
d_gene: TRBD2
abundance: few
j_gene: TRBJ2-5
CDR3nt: TGTGCCAGCAGCGCCCTAGCGGGGGGACCTTACCAAGAGACCCAGTACTTC
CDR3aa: CASSALAGGPYQETQYF

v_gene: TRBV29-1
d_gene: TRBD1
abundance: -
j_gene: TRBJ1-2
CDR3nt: TGCAGCGTTGAAGAGTTCGGGACAGCTCTCTATGGCTACACCTTC
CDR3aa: CSVEEFGTALYGYTF

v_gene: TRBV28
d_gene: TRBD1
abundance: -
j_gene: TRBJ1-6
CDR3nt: TGTGCCAGCAGTCAGGGACAGGGGACGATTCCCCTCCACTTT
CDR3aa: CASSQGQGTIPLHF

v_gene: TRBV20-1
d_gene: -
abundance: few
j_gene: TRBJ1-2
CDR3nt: TGCAGTGCTAGGGGGGTCACGGGCTACACCTTC
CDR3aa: CSARGVTGYTF

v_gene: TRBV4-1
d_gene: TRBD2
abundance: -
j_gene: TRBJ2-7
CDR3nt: TGCGCCAGCAGCCAACCTAGCGGGGGTACCTACGAGCAGTACTTC
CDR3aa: CASSQPSGGTYEQYF

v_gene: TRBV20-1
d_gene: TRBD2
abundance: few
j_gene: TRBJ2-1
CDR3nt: TGCAGTGCTATGGGGCTAGCGGGGTCAAATGAGCAGTTCTTC
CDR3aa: CSAMGLAGSNEQFF

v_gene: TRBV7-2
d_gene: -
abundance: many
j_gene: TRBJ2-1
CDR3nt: TGTGCCAGCAGCTTAGCAGGGGGGGCCTCCGATGAGCAGTTCTTC
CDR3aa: CASSLAGGASDEQFF

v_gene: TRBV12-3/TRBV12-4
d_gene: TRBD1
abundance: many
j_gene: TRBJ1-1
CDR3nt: TGTGCCAGCAGACCGGGCCGGGACAGAAGCATGAACACTGAAGCTTTCTTT
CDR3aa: CASRPGRDRSMNTEAFF

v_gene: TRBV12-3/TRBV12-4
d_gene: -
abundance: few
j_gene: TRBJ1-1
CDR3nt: TGTGCCAGCTCCCCCAAACGACAGAACACTGAAGCTTTCTTT
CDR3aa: CASSPKRQNTEAFF

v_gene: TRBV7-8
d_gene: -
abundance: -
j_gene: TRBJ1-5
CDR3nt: TGTGCCAGCAGCTTAGCGCGAATCGGCAGGGATCAGCCCCAGCATTTT
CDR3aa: CASSLARIGRDQPQHF

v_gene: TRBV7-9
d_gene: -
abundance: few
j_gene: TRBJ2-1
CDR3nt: TGTGCCAGCAGCTTACAGGCCTACAATGAGCAGTTCTTC
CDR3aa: CASSLQAYNEQFF

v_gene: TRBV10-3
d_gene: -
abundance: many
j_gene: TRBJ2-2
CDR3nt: TGTGCCATCAGTGAGTCGGTTCGGGTCGGCACCGGGGAGCTGTTTTTT
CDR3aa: CAISESVRVGTGELFF

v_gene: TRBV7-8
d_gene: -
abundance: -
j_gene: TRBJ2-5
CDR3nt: TGTGCCAGCAGCCCGGGGTCCTTCCCCTTCGGGGAGACCCAGTACTTC
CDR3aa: CASSPGSFPFGETQYF

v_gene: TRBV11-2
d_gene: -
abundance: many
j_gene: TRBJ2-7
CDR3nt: TGTGCCAGCAGCTTAGATCCGACCTACGAGCAGTACTTC
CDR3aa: CASSLDPTYEQYF

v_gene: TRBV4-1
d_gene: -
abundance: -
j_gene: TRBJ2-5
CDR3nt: TGCGCCAGCAGCCAGGGCGAGAATCAAGAGACCCAGTACTTC
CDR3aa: CASSQGENQETQYF

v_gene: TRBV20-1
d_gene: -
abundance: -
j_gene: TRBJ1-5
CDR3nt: TGCAGTGCTTGGACAGCGAATAGCAATCAGCCCCAGCATTTT
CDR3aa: CSAWTANSNQPQHF

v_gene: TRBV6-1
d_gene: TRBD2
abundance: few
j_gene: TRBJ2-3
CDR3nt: TGTGCCAGCAGTGACGGGACTAGCGGGGGCAGCACAGATACGCAGTATTTT
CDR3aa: CASSDGTSGGSTDTQYF

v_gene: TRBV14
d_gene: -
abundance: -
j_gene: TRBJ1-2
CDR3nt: TGTGCCAGCAGCCAAGTCGTGAGCCGCTTTAACTATGGCTACACCTTC
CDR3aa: CASSQVVSRFNYGYTF

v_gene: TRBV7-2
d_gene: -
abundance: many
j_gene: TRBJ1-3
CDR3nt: TGTGCCAGCAGCTTAGAGATGATCTCCTCTGGAAACACCATATATTTT
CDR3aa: CASSLEMISSGNTIYF

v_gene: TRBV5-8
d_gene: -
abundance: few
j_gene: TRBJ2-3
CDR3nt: TGTGCCAGCAGCCCCGGGACTCTTCCACCGGATACGCAGTATTTT
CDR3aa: CASSPGTLPPDTQYF

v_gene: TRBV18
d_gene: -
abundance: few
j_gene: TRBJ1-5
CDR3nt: TGTGCCAGCTCACCCGAGGTCGGCAATCAGCCCCAGCATTTT
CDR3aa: CASSPEVGNQPQHF

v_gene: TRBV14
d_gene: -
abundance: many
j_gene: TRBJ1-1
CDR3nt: TGTGCCAGCAGCCATCGGCCGACAGGACTGAACACTGAAGCTTTCTTT
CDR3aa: CASSHRPTGLNTEAFF

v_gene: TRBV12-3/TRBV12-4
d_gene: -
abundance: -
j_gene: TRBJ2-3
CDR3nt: TGTGCCAGCAGTTTTCGGCCGGCTAGCACAGATACGCAGTATTTT
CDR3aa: CASSFRPASTDTQYF

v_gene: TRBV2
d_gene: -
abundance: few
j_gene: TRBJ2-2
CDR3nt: TGTGCCAGCAGTGAGTGGGGGGAGCTGTTTTTT
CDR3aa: CASSEWGELFF

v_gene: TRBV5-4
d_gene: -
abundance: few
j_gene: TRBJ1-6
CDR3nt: TGTGCCAGCAGCTTTCCGGAAGGGAATAATTCACCCCTCCACTTT
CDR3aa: CASSFPEGNNSPLHF

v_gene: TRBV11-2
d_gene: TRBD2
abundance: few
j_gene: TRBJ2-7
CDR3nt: TGTGCCAGCAGCCCCCGGGTAGCGGGGACCTACGAGCAGTACTTC
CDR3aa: CASSPRVAGTYEQYF

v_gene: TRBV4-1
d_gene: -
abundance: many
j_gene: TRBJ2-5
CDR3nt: TGCGCCAGCAGCCAACCAACCTCCGGACGGGGGTTGGAGACCCAGTACTTC
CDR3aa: CASSQPTSGRGLETQYF

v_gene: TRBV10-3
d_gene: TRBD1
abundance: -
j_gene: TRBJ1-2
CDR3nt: TGTGCCATCAGTGAAAGGACAGGGGATTCGGATGGCTACACCTTC
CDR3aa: CAISERTGDSDGYTF

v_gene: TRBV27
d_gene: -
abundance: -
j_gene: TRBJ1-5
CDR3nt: TGTGCCAGCAGCTCAAAGGGGGGGGGACATCAGCCCCAGCATTTT
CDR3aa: CASSSKGGGHQPQHF

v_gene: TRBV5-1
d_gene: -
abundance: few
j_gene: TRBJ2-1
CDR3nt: TGCGCCAGCAGCCCGTCGGTATCCTACAATGAGCAGTTCTTC
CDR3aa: CASSPSVSYNEQFF